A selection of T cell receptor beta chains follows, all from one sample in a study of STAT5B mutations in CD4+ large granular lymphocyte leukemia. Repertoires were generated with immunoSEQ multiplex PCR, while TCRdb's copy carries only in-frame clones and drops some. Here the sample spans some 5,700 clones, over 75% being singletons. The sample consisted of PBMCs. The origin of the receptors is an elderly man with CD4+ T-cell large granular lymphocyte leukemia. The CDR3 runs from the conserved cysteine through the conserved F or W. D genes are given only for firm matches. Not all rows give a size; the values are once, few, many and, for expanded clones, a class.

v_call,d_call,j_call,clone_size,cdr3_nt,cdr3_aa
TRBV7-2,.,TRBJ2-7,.,TGTGCCAGCAGCTCCCTAGGGGCCTACGAGCAGTACTTC,CASSSLGAYEQYF
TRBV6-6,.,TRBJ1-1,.,TGTGCCAGCAGCCTAGGAGGGAACACTGAAGCTTTCTTT,CASSLGGNTEAFF
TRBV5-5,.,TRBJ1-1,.,TGTGCCAGCAGCTTGGGTTTGAACACTGAAGCTTTCTTT,CASSLGLNTEAFF
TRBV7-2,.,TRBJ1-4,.,TGTGCCAGCAGCCGGCCTAATGAAAAACTGTTTTTT,CASSRPNEKLFF
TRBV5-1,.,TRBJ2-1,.,TGCGCCAGCAGCCCAGGACTCGACAATGAGCAGTTCTTC,CASSPGLDNEQFF
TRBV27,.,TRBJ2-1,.,TGTGCCAGCAGTTACGGGAGCTCCTACAATGAGCAGTTCTTC,CASSYGSSYNEQFF
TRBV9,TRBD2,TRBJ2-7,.,TGTGCCAGCAGCGTAGCGGGGGGGGGCTGGGAGCAGTACTTC,CASSVAGGGWEQYF
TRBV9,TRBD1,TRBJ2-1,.,TGTGCCAGCAGCAATACAGGGGGTGAGCAGTTCTTC,CASSNTGGEQFF
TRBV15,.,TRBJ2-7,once,TGTGCCACCAGCAGATCAGGTAGCTCCTACGAGCAGTACTTC,CATSRSGSSYEQYF
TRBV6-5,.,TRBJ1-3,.,TGTGCCAGCGGTACGAGTGGAGCTGGAAACACCATATATTTT,CASGTSGAGNTIYF
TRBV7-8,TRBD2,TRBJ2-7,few,TGTGCCAGCAGCGTGAGAGCCGGGACTAGGGCCTACGAGCAGTACTTC,CASSVRAGTRAYEQYF
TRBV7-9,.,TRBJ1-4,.,TGTGCCAGCAGCTTATACGGGACCGAGAATGAAAAACTGTTTTTT,CASSLYGTENEKLFF
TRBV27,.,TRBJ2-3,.,TGTGCCAGCAGTTTCGGGGATACGCAGTATTTT,CASSFGDTQYF
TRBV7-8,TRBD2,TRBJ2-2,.,TGTGCCAGCAGCCCCCGGAGGCTAGCGGGGGGGGGTAACACCGGGGAGCTGTTTTTT,CASSPRRLAGGGNTGELFF
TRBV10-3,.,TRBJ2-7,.,TGTGCCATCAGTGAGTCGAGCCGACTAGTTTCCTACGAGCAGTACTTC,CAISESSRLVSYEQYF
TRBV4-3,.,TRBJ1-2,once,TGCGCCAGCAGCCACCCCGGGACGAACTACTATGGCTACACCTTC,CASSHPGTNYYGYTF
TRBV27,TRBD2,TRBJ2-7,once,TGTGCCAGCAGACTAAGGGCTAGCGGGAACTACGAGCAGTACTTC,CASRLRASGNYEQYF
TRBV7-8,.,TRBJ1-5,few,TGTGCCAGCAGCTTAGGGGCAGGGGAAGGTCAGCCCCAGCATTTT,CASSLGAGEGQPQHF
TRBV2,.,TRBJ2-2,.,TGTGCCAGCAGTGAGTTTCCGGGCGGCACCGGGGAGCTGTTTTTT,CASSEFPGGTGELFF
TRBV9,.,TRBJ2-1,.,TGTGCCAGCAGCGTGACCGAGGGGAGGATTCGGAATGAGCAGTTCTTC,CASSVTEGRIRNEQFF
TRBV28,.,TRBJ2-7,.,TGTGCCAGCAGTTTTCCCGGTGGCTCCTACGAGCAGTACTTC,CASSFPGGSYEQYF
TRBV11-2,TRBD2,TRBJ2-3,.,TGTGCCAGCAGCTCCGTAGCGGGAGGGAGCACAGATACGCAGTATTTT,CASSSVAGGSTDTQYF
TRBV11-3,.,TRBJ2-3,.,TGTGCCAGCAGCTTAGGGGGGGATACGCAGTATTTT,CASSLGGDTQYF
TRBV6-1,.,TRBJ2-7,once,TGTGCCAGCATCCGGACAGCCTACGAGCAGTACTTC,CASIRTAYEQYF
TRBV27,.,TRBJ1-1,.,TGTGCCAGCACCACAGGGCAGGGCACTGAAGCTTTCTTT,CASTTGQGTEAFF
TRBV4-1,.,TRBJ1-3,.,TGCGCCAGCAGGAAAATAGCGGGCTCTGGAAACACCATATATTTT,CASRKIAGSGNTIYF
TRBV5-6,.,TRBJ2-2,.,TGTGCCAGCAGCCCGGAGGGGACCCTGCCCGGGGAGCTGTTTTTT,CASSPEGTLPGELFF
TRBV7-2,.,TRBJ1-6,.,TGTGCCAGCAGCTTAAACGGGGATTCACCCCTCCACTTT,CASSLNGDSPLHF
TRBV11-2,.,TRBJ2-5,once,TGTGCCAGCAGCTTAGATCGGGACATCCAAGAGACCCAGTACTTC,CASSLDRDIQETQYF
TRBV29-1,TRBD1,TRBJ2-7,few,TGCAGCGTTGAAGCCCGGGACAGACCCTACGAGCAGTACTTC,CSVEARDRPYEQYF
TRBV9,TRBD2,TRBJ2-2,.,TGTGCCAGCAGCGTAATCCCCGTGGAGGTAGCGGGAGACACCGGGGAGCTGTTTTTT,CASSVIPVEVAGDTGELFF
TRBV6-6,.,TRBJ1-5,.,TGTGCCAGCATCGCCTCGGACAGTCCGATCAATCAGCCCCAGCATTTT,CASIASDSPINQPQHF
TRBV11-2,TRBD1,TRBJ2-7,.,TGTGCCAGCAAAGGGGCGTGGGGACAGGGACTCTACGAGCAGTACTTC,CASKGAWGQGLYEQYF
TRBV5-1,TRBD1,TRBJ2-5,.,TGCGCCAGCAGCATGGGCGGGACAGGGGTTGGAGAGACCCAGTACTTC,CASSMGGTGVGETQYF
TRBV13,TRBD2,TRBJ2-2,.,TGTGCCAGCAGCTTGGCGGGAGGGGTCACCGGGGAGCTGTTTTTT,CASSLAGGVTGELFF
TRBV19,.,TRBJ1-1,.,TGTGCCAGTAGTATAGGACGGAACACTGAAGCTTTCTTT,CASSIGRNTEAFF
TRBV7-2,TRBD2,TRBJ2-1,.,TGTGCCAGCAGCGTGACTAGCGGGAGGGCCGGATCCTACAATGAGCAGTTCTTC,CASSVTSGRAGSYNEQFF
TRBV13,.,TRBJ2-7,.,TGTGCCAGCAGCATTGCCTACGAGCAGTACTTC,CASSIAYEQYF
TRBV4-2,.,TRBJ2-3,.,TGTGCCAGCAGCCAAGATTGGCGGGTTAGCACAGATACGCAGTATTTT,CASSQDWRVSTDTQYF
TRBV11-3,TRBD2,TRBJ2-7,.,TGTGCCAGCCCCCTATCGCAGCCTAGCGGGAGTCTCTACGAGCAGTACTTC,CASPLSQPSGSLYEQYF
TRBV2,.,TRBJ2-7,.,TGTGCCAGGCAAGTGGCCTCCTCCTACGAGCAGTACTTC,CARQVASSYEQYF
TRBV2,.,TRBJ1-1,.,TGTGCCAGATTGACAGTAAACACTGAAGCTTTCTTT,CARLTVNTEAFF
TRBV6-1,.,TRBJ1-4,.,TGTGCCAGCAGGGAACCTAGACAGCGAATTAATGAAAAACTGTTTTTT,CASREPRQRINEKLFF
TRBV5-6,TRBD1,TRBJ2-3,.,TGTGCCAGCAGCCGACAGGGGAGCACAGATACGCAGTATTTT,CASSRQGSTDTQYF
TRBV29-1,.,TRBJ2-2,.,TGCAGCGGTCGACTCCCGAACACCGGGGAGCTGTTTTTT,CSGRLPNTGELFF
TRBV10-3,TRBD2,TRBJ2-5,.,TGTGCCATCAGTGGGACTAGCGTTAAGGAGACCCAGTACTTC,CAISGTSVKETQYF
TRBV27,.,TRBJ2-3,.,TGTGCCAGCAGTTGGAGGACAGCCGGCACAGATACGCAGTATTTT,CASSWRTAGTDTQYF